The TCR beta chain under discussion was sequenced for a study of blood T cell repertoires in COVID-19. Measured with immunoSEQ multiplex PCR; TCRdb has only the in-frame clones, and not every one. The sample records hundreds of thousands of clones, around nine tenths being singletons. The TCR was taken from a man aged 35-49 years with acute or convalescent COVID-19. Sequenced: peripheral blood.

The CDR3 here is CASSGSRNDLAKNIQYF. The CDR3 nucleotides are TGTGCCAGCAGCGGTAGTAGAAACGATCTAGCCAAAAACATTCAGTACTTC. The chain joins TRBV9 to TRBJ2-4; no clear D. V lost 3 bases and J lost 0, with 16 bases in between. CDR3 length: 17 residues. Germline V gene data show CDR1 as SGDLS and CDR2 as YYNGEE. Full variable domain (rest looked up from reference TRBV9 and TRBJ2-4): DSGVTQTPKHLITATGQRVTLRCSPRSGDLSVYWYQQSLDQGLQFLIQYYNGEERAKGNILERFSAQQFPDLHSELNLSSLELGDSALYFCASSGSRNDLAKNIQYFGAGTRLSVL.